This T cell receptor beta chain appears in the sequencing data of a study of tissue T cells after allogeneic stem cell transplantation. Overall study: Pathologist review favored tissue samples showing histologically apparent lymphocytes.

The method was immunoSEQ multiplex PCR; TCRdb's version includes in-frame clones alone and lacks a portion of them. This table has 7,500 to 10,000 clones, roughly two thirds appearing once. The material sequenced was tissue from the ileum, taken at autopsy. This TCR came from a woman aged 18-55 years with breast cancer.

The CDR3 loop reads CASREDRVEYGYTF. The CDR3, as DNA: TGTGCCAGCAGGGAGGACAGGGTAGAATATGGCTACACCTTC. The rearrangement uses TRBV5-6 and TRBJ1-2, with TRBD1 matching 8 bases. Germline-derived CDR1 and CDR2 are SGHDT and YYEEEE. V shed 5 bases, J shed 5 bases, and the junction held 8 bases outside the gene matches. CDR3 size: 14 residues.